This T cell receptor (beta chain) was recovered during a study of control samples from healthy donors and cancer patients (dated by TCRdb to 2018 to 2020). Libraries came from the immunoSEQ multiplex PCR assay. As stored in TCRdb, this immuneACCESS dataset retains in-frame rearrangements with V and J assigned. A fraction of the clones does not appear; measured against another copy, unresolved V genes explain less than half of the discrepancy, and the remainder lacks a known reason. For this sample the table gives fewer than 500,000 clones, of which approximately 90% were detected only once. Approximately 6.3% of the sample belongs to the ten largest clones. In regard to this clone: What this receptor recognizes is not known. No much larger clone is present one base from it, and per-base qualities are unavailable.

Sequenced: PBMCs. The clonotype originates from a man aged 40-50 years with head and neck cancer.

The base sequence is TGTGCCAGCAGTTCCCCAGTGGGAGGGTTGGTTGAGCAGTACTTC. Its protein is CASSSPVGGLVEQYF. The rearrangement combines TRBV28 with TRBJ2-7; 7 central bases correspond to TRBD2. The germline V gene provides CDR1 MDHEN and CDR2 SYDVKM. Trimming removed 4 bases from V and 7 bases from J; the gene matches leave 13 bases unexplained. The CDR3 covers 15 residues, taking in both the cysteine and the phenylalanine. This entry keeps only the CDR3 DNA: 45 bases, framed from base 1. This CDR3, with the reference TRBV28 and TRBJ2-7 proteins standing in past its ends, gives the full variable domain DVKVTQSSRYLVKRTGEKVFLECVQDMDHENMFWYRQDPGLGLRLIYFSYDVKMKEKGDIPEGYSVSREKKERFSLILESASTNQTSMYLCASSSPVGGLVEQYFGPGTRLTVT.